This T cell receptor (beta chain) was identified in a study of shared clonotypes between healthy human individuals. Study at large: Aged between 18 and 49, the donors were a couple of women and a few men.

TCRdb keeps only in-frame clones here, not all; method: immunoSEQ multiplex PCR. The sample has about 2 million clones; roughly 94% are singletons. The donor cohort consisted entirely of Caucasian adults residing in Nashville, Tennessee. V gave up 6 bases and J gave up 1 base, with 17 bases separating them. The CDR3 extends over 16 amino acids. Germline V gives CDR1 SNHLY, CDR2 FYNNEI. The chain combines TRBV2 with TRBJ2-3; no clear D gene. Sequencing was done on a sample of naive CD4+ T cells sorted from blood. Sample subset: CD45RA+ positively selected. The sequence was obtained from a man aged 18 to 35 in good health. As DNA, the CDR3 is TGTGCCAGCAGCGCCCACCCGGCCCAGGGCACAGATACGCAGTATTTT. This codes for CASSAHPAQGTDTQYF.